The entry below gives a single T cell receptor beta chain sequence along with its context. This entry comes from a study of blood T cell repertoires in COVID-19. Clones were sequenced by immunoSEQ multiplex PCR, and TCRdb holds only the in-frame ones, with some missing. The repertoire holds about 210,000 clones, with roughly four fifths as singletons. The ends were cut back, 8 bases at V and 4 bases at J, with 14 bases in the middle. This CDR3 spans 13 amino acids. The TCR originated in a woman aged 80 or over with COVID-19, enrolled during active disease. The V call is TRBV23-1, the J call TRBJ1-1, with TRBD1 as a possible D gene (5 bases). TRBV23-1 belongs to the ORF category, with a function that is uncertain. Sample: peripheral blood. The chain's CDR3 is CASAQGFGTEAFF. For the CDR3, the DNA is TGCGCCAGCGCCCAGGGTTTCGGCACTGAAGCTTTCTTT.